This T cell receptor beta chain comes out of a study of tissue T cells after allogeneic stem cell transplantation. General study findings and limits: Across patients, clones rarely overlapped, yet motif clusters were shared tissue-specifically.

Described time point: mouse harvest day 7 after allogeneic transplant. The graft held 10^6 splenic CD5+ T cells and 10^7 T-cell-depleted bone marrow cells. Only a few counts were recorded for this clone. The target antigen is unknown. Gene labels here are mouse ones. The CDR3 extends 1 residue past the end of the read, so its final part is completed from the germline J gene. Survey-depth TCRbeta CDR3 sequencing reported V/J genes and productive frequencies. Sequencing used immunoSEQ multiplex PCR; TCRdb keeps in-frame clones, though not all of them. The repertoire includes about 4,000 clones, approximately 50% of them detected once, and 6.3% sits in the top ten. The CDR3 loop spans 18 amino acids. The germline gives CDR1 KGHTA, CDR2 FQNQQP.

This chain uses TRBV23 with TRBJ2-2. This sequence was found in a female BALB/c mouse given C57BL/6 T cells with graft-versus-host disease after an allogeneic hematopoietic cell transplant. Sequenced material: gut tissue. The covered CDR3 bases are TGCTCCAGCAGAGCAGGGGCGGGGGGTGTCGCAAACACCGGGCAGCTCTAC. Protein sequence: CSSRAGAGGVANTGQLY. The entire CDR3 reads CSSRAGAGGVANTGQLYF.